The next 22 T cell receptor beta chains were all read from a single sample in a study of cytomegalovirus exposure and HLA in healthy donors. Using immunoSEQ multiplex PCR, the repertoire was profiled, and TCRdb retains in-frame clones only, with some absent. Among about 140,000 clones, about 94% were seen once, and the ten largest hold approximately 1.8%. Material for sequencing was PBMCs. All receptors derive from a man younger than 30 in good health and CMV-seropositive.

The J gene is TRBJ1-5, the V gene TRBV4-1; D possibly corresponds to TRBD1 (6 bases). V lost 3 bases and J 6 bases, leaving 12 bases between the germline ends. In germline, CDR1 is MGHRA, CDR2 YSYEKL. The CDR3 sequence is 14 residues long. The CDR3 reads CASSHTGLGQPQHF. In DNA form, the CDR3 reads TGCGCCAGCAGCCATACAGGGTTAGGTCAGCCCCAGCATTTT.

The chain has TRBV28 and TRBJ1-2; 8 nucleotides agree with TRBD1. This CDR3 region has 12 residues. Trimming cost V 5 bases and J 8 bases; bases outside gene matches: 4. CDR1 is MDHEN, CDR2 SYDVKM, per germline. CDR3 protein: CASSPTGEGYTF. CDR3 nucleotides: TGTGCCAGCAGTCCGACAGGGGAAGGCTACACCTTC.

The J gene is TRBJ1-6, the V gene TRBV5-1; TRBD1 aligns across 7 bases. The germline CDR1 and CDR2 sequences are SGHRS and YFSETQ. J lost 0 bases, V lost 4 bases, and 10 bases had no gene match. The CDR3 covers 18 residues. Here the CDR3 reads CASSPRQGLSSYNSPLHF. The CDR3 DNA sequence: TGCGCCAGCAGCCCTCGACAGGGATTGAGCTCCTATAATTCACCCCTCCACTTT.

The rearrangement uses TRBV5-6 and TRBJ1-1; the match to TRBD1 covers 7 bases. Germline CDR1 is SGHDT and CDR2 is YYEEEE. This CDR3 is 15 amino acids long. With 2 bases clipped from V and 7 bases from J, the junction kept 11 bases outside the gene matches. CDR3 DNA sequence: TGTGCCAGCAGCTTTCCCACAGGGGACGGCGATGAAGCTTTCTTT. It yields the protein CASSFPTGDGDEAFF.

The chain recombines TRBV4-1 with TRBJ2-1; the D gene is possibly TRBD2 (6 bases). The CDR3 extends over 13 amino acids. The V gene lost 0 bases and the J gene lost 10 bases, with 10 bases spanning the gap. Per the germline V gene, CDR1 is MGHRA and CDR2 is YSYEKL. DNA of the CDR3: TGCGCCAGCAGCCAAGAGGGAGGTTTAGAGCAGTTCTTC. Translation: CASSQEGGLEQFF.

This clone was seen a single time. The chain recombines TRBV19 with TRBJ2-1; D may be TRBD2 (6 bases). The V end lost 7 bases, the J end lost 3 bases, and 10 bases lay between the germline ends. The germline V gene encodes CDR1 LNHDA and CDR2 SQIVND (reference sequence). This CDR3 comprises 13 residues. The CDR3 nucleotides are TGTGCCAGTAATGACGGGGGCTACAATGAGCAGTTCTTC. This gives the protein CASNDGGYNEQFF.

The chain has TRBV6-5 and TRBJ1-1; D is unclear. This CDR3 comprises 15 residues. CDR1 MNHEY and CDR2 SVGAGI come from the germline V gene. The V gene lost 4 bases and the J gene lost 0 bases, with 12 bases spanning the gap. The chain's CDR3 is CASSSLSTMNTEAFF. CDR3 in DNA: TGTGCCAGCAGTTCCCTTTCCACAATGAACACTGAAGCTTTCTTT.

The CDR3 reads CAISGLGLGDTGELFF. CDR3 DNA: TGTGCCATCAGTGGCCTGGGACTCGGGGACACCGGGGAGCTGTTTTTT. The chain carries TRBV10-3 and TRBJ2-2, with D perhaps matching TRBD2 (6 bases). The germline V gene encodes CDR1 ENHRY and CDR2 SYGVKD. The CDR3 spans 16 residues. V dropped 4 bases and J dropped 3 bases, with 15 bases sitting between them.

The gene calls are TRBV7-9 and TRBJ2-5; 9 bases are a match to TRBD2. This CDR3 is 15 amino acids long. Looked up from germline, CDR1 is SEHNR and CDR2 is FQNEAQ (reference sequence). The V segment lost 4 bases and the J segment 3 bases; nucleotides outside the gene matches: 6. Written as DNA, the CDR3 is TGTGCCAGCAGCTCGTTTAGCGGGAGAGAAGAGACCCAGTACTTC. Its translation is CASSSFSGREETQYF.

V gene TRBV7-6 combines with J gene TRBJ1-3, with D perhaps TRBD1 (6 bases). Per germline, CDR1 SGHVS and CDR2 FNYEAQ. The ends were cut back, 5 bases at V and 3 bases at J, with 20 bases in the middle. The CDR3 has 17 amino acids. DNA of the CDR3: TGTGCCAGCAGCCCTATGACAGGTTTAGGGCTTGGAAACACCATATATTTT. Its protein product is CASSPMTGLGLGNTIYF.

The V gene is TRBV11-2, the J gene TRBJ2-3; tentative D call: TRBD1 (6 bases). The germline V gene encodes CDR1 SGHAT and CDR2 FQNNGV. CDR3 length equals 16 residues. V was clipped by 5 bases and J by 0 bases, with 15 bases between them. The CDR3 region has the DNA TGTGCCAGCAGCATCTGGTTGCAGGGGAGCACAGATACGCAGTATTTT. This codes for CASSIWLQGSTDTQYF.

This chain connects TRBV7-6 to TRBJ2-3; 10 nucleotides align to TRBD2. Germline trimming cut 5 bases from V and 6 bases from J; bases unmatched to any gene: 17. This CDR3 comprises 18 residues. In germline, CDR1 is SGHVS, CDR2 FNYEAQ. CDR3 amino acids: CASSRSIDSGRATDTQYF. CDR3 nucleotides: TGTGCCAGCAGCCGCTCAATTGACAGCGGGAGGGCCACGGATACGCAGTATTTT.

This clone was recorded only once. The gene calls are TRBV28 and TRBJ2-2; TRBD1 matches at 7 bases. The CDR3 has 18 residues. CDR1 is MDHEN and CDR2 is SYDVKM in the germline V gene. V was pared by 4 bases and J by 6 bases, with 17 bases of the junction left unmatched. This chain's CDR3 is CASSSIYQGQLEPGELFF. The CDR3, as DNA: TGTGCCAGCAGTTCGATATACCAGGGACAGCTTGAACCCGGGGAGCTGTTTTTT.

The gene calls are TRBV7-9 and TRBJ1-5; no clear D gene. The V gene lost 5 bases and the J gene lost 2 bases, with 10 bases spanning the gap. In germline, CDR1 is SEHNR, CDR2 FQNEAQ (reference sequence). The CDR3 has 14 amino acids. Here the CDR3 reads CASSVAGGNQPQHF. The CDR3 coding sequence is TGTGCCAGCAGCGTGGCGGGAGGCAATCAGCCCCAGCATTTT.

The chain has TRBV29-1 and TRBJ2-1; weak D call: TRBD2 (6 bases). V lost 5 bases to trimming and J lost 1 base, with 12 bases between them. CDR1 is SQVTM and CDR2 is ANQGSEA in the germline V gene. This CDR3 is built from 14 residues. CDR3 in amino acids: CSVLTRLSYNEQFF. The CDR3 DNA follows: TGCAGCGTTCTGACTAGACTATCCTACAATGAGCAGTTCTTC.

This clone was detected once. V gene TRBV5-1 combines with J gene TRBJ2-7; TRBD1 matches at 11 bases. There are 15 residues in the CDR3. The germline V gene has CDR1 SGHRS and CDR2 YFSETQ. V lost 0 bases, J lost 4 bases, and 3 bases stayed unmatched. The CDR3 region is CASSLAGTGGYEQYF. CDR3 nucleotides: TGCGCCAGCAGCTTGGCCGGGACAGGGGGGTACGAGCAGTACTTC.

Here the CDR3 reads CASSRGTGVGHEQYF. The CDR3 DNA follows: TGCGCCAGCAGCCGAGGGACAGGGGTCGGCCACGAGCAGTACTTC. The chain carries TRBV4-1 and TRBJ2-7; 10 nucleotides match TRBD1. This CDR3 has 15 residues. Germline V gene lookup returns CDR1 MGHRA and CDR2 YSYEKL. With 4 bases clipped from V and 5 bases from J, the junction kept 8 bases outside the gene matches.

This clone was counted once. The chain couples TRBV11-1 to TRBJ2-7, with TRBD1 identical over 7 bases. The CDR3 consists of 13 residues. Germline CDR1 and CDR2: SGHAT and FQDESV (reference sequence). The ends lost 5 bases at V and 4 bases at J; junction bases unmatched: 5. The CDR3 loop reads CASSPTGFYEQYF. The CDR3 DNA reads TGTGCCAGCAGCCCGACAGGGTTTTACGAGCAGTACTTC.

V gene TRBV19 combines with J gene TRBJ2-1, with D possibly matching TRBD1 (6 bases). The CDR3 contains 14 residues. Germline V gene sequence: CDR1 LNHDA, CDR2 SQIVND (reference sequence). The V gene lost 1 base and the J gene lost 8 bases, with 12 bases spanning the gap. The CDR3 DNA is TGTGCCAGTAGTATAGGGGCAGGGGCCTATGAGCAGTTCTTC. Translated: CASSIGAGAYEQFF.

The chain uses TRBV18 and TRBJ2-3; 11 nucleotides agree with TRBD2. Germline lookup yields CDR1 KGHSH and CDR2 LQKENI. The CDR3 is 17 amino acids. Trimming at V came to 1 base and at J to 5 bases, leaving 8 bases not matched to a gene. CDR3 region: CASSPLLAGGVGDTQYF. The CDR3 DNA sequence: TGTGCCAGCTCACCACTCCTAGCGGGAGGCGTTGGAGATACGCAGTATTTT.

The rearrangement links TRBV9 to TRBJ2-1, with 8 bases matching TRBD2. V was pared by 2 bases and J by 1 base, with 2 bases of the junction left unmatched. The CDR3 spans 15 residues. Per germline, CDR1 SGDLS and CDR2 YYNGEE. CDR3 sequence: CASSVTSGSYNEQFF. The CDR3 DNA is TGTGCCAGCAGCGTTACTAGCGGTTCCTACAATGAGCAGTTCTTC.

J is TRBJ1-3 and V is TRBV6-6, with D hard to call. The V gene's germline CDR1 is MNHNY and CDR2 SVGAGI (reference sequence). This CDR3 is 15 amino acids long. V was pared by 2 bases and J by 1 base, with 9 bases between. CDR3 protein: CASSYAGPSGNTIYF. The CDR3 coding sequence is TGTGCCAGCAGTTACGCGGGTCCTTCTGGAAACACCATATATTTT.